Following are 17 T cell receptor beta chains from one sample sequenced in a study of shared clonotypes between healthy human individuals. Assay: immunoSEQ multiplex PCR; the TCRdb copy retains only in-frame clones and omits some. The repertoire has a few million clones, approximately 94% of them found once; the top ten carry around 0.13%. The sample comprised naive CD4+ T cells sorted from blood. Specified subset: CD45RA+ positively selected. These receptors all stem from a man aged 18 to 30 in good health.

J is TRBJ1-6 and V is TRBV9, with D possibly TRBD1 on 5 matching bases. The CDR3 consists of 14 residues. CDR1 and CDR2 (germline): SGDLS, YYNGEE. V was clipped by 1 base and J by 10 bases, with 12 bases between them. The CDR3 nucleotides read TGTGCCAGCAGCGTAAAAGGGGAGGGGTCACCCCTCCACTTT. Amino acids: CASSVKGEGSPLHF.

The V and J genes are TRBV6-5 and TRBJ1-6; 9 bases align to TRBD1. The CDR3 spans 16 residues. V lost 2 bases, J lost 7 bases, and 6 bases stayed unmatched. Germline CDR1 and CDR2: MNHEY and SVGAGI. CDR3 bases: TGTGCCAGCAGTTACGCCGGGACAGGGCAGAATTCACCCCTCCACTTT. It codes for CASSYAGTGQNSPLHF.

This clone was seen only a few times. The CDR3 is CAWREYGYTF. Here the CDR3 DNA reads TGTGCCTGGAGGGAGTATGGCTACACCTTC. V and J are TRBV30 and TRBJ1-2; D gene uncertain. V was cut by 3 bases and J by 5 bases, with 4 bases left in between. This CDR3 has 10 amino acids. Germline V gives CDR1 GTSNPN, CDR2 SVGIG (reference sequence).

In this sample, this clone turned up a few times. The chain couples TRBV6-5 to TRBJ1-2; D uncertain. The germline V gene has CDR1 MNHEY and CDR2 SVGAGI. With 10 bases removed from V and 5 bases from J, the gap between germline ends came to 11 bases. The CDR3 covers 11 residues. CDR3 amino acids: CATNRGYGYTF. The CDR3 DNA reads TGTGCCACCAATCGGGGATATGGCTACACCTTC.

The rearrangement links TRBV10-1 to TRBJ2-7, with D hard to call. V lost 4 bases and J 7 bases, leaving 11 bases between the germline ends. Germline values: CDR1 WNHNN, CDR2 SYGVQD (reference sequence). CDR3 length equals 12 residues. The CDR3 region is CASSVTLGEQYF. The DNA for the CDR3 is TGCGCCAGCAGTGTAACACTCGGGGAGCAGTACTTC.

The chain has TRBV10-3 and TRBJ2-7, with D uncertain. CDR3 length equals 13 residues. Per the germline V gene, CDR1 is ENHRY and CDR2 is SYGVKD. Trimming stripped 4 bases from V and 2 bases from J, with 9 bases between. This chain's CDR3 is CAISVGKTYEQYF. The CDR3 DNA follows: TGTGCCATCAGTGTGGGCAAAACCTACGAGCAGTACTTC.

CDR3 region: CASSIPGQGGYEQYF. Here the CDR3 DNA reads TGTGCCAGCAGTATTCCGGGACAGGGCGGGTACGAGCAGTACTTC. This rearrangement joins TRBV28 to TRBJ2-7; 9 bases are shared with TRBD1. From germline, CDR1 is MDHEN and CDR2 SYDVKM. The length of the CDR3 is 15 residues. J lost 4 bases, V lost 5 bases, and 9 bases had no gene match.

CDR3 in amino acids: CASSVQSSYNSPLHF. The CDR3 bases are TGTGCCAGCAGCGTGCAGAGCTCCTATAATTCACCCCTCCACTTT. The chain uses TRBV9 and TRBJ1-6; D unclear. CDR3 length: 15 amino acids. V lost 2 bases to trimming and J lost 0 bases, with 6 bases between them. Germline CDR1 and CDR2: SGDLS and YYNGEE.

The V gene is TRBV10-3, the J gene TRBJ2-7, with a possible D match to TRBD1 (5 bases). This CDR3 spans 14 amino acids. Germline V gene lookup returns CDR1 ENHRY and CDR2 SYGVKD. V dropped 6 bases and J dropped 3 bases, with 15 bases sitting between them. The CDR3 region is CAISERGSIYEQYF. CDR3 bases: TGTGCCATCAGCGAAAGGGGAAGTATCTACGAGCAGTACTTC.

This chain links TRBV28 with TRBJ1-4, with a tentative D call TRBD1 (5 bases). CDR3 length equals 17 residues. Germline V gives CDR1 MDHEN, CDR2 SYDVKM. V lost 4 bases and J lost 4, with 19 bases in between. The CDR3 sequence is CASSWQGSGSYNEKLFF. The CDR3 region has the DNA TGTGCCAGCAGTTGGCAGGGTTCGGGCTCGTATAATGAAAAACTGTTTTTT.

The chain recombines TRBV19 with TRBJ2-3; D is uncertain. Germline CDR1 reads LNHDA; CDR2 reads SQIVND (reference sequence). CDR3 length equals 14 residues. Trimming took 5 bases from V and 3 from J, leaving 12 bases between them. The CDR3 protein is CASSPHRGTDTQYF. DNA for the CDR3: TGTGCCAGTAGTCCCCATCGTGGGACAGATACGCAGTATTTT.

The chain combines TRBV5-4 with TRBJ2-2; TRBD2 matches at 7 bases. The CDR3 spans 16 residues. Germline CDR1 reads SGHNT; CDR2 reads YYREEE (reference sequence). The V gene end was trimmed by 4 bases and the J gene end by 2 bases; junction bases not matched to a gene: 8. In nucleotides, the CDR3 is TGTGCCAGCAGCGACATGGGCGGGGGTAACACCGGGGAGCTGTTTTTT. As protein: CASSDMGGGNTGELFF.

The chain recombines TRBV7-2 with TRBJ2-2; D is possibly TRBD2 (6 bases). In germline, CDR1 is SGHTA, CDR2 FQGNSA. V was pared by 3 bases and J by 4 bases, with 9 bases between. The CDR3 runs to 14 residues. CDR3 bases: TGTGCCAGCAGCTTTATCGGGAGCACCGGGGAGCTGTTTTTT. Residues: CASSFIGSTGELFF.

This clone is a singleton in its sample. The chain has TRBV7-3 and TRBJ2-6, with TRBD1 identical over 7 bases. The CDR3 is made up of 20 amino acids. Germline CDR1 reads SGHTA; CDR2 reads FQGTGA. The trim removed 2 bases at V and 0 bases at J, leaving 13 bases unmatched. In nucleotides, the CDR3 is TGTGCCAGCAGCTTAGAGGGACAGTTTACCTCCCCCTCTGGGGCCAACGTCCTGACTTTC. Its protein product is CASSLEGQFTSPSGANVLTF.

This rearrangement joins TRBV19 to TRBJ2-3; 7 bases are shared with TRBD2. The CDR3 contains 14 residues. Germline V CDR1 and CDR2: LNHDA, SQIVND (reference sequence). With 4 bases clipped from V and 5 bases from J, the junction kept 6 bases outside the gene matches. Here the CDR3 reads CASSSSGSRDTQYF. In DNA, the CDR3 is TGTGCCAGTAGTAGTAGCGGGTCTAGAGATACGCAGTATTTT.

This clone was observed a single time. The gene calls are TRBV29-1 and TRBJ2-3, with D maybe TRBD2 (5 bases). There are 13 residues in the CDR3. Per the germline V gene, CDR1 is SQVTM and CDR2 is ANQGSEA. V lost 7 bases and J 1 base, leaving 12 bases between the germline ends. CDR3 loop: CSALADRTDTQYF. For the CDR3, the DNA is TGCAGCGCCCTAGCAGACCGCACAGATACGCAGTATTTT.

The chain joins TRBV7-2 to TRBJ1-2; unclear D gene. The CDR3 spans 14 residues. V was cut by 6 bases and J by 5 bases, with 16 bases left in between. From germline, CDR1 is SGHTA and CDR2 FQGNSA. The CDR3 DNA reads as TGTGCCAGCAGTGATAGCCTAGGTCGATATGGCTACACCTTC. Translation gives CASSDSLGRYGYTF.